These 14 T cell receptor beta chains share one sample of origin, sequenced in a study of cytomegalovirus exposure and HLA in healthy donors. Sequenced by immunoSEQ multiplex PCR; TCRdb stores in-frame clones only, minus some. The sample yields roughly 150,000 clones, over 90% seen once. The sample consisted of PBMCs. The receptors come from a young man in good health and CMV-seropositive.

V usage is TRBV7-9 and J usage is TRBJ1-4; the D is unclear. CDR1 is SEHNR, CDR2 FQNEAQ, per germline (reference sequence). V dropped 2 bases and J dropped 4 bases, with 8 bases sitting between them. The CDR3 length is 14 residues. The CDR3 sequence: CASSLTQVNEKLFF. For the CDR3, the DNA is TGTGCCAGCAGCTTAACCCAGGTTAATGAAAAACTGTTTTTT. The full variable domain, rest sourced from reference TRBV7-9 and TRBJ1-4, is DTGVSQNPRHKITKRGQNVTFRCDPISEHNRLYWYRQTLGQGPEFLTYFQNEAQLEKSRLLSDRFSAERPKGSFSTLEIQRTEQGDSAMYLCASSLTQVNEKLFFGSGTQLSVL.

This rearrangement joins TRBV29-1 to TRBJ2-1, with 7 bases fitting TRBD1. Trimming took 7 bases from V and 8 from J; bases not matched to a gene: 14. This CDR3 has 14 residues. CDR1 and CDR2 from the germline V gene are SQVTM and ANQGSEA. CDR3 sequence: CSAAGTDIIDEQFF. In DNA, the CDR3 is TGCAGCGCCGCAGGGACAGACATCATTGATGAGCAGTTCTTC.

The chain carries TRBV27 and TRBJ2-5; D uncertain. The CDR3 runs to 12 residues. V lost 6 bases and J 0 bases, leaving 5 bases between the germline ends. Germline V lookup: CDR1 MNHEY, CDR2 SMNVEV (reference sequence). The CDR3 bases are TGTGCCAGCAGCTCTGACCAAGAGACCCAGTACTTC. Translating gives CASSSDQETQYF.

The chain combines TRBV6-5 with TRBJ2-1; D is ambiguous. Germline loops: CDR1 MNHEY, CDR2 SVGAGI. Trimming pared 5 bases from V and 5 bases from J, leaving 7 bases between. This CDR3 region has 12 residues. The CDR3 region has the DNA TGTGCCAGCAGTCGTCGGGACAATGAGCAGTTCTTC. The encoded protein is CASSRRDNEQFF.

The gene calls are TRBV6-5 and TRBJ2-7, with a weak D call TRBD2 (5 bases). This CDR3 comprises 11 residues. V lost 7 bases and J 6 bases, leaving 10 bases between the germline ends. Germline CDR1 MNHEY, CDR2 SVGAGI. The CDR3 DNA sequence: TGTGCCAGCAAGGACTTTGGCGAGCAGTACTTC. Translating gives CASKDFGEQYF.

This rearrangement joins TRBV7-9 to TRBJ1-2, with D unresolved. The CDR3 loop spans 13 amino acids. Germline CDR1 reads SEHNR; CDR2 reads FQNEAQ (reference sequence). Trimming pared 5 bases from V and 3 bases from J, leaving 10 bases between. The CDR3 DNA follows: TGTGCCAGCAGCCGCGGCCCTCACTATGGCTACACCTTC. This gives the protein CASSRGPHYGYTF.

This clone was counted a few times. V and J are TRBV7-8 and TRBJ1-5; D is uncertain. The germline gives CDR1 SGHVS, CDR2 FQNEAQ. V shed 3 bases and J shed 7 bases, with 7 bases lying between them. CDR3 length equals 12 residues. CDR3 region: CASSFERQPQHF. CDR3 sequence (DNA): TGTGCCAGCAGCTTCGAGAGGCAGCCCCAGCATTTT.

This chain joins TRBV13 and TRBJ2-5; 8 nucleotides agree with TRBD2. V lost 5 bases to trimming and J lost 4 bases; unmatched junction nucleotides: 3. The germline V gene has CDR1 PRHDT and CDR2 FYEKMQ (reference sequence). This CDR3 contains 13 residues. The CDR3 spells CASSPGLGETQYF. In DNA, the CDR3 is TGTGCCAGCAGCCCGGGACTAGGAGAGACCCAGTACTTC.

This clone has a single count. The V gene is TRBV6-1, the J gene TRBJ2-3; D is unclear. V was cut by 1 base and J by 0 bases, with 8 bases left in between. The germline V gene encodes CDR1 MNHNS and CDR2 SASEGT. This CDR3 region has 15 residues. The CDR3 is CASSEVAVSTDTQYF. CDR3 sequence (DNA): TGTGCCAGCAGTGAAGTTGCAGTTAGCACAGATACGCAGTATTTT.

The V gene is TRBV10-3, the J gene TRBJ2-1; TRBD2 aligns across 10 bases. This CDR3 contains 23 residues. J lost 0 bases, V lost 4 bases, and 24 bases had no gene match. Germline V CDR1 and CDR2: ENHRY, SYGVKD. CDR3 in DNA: TGTGCCATCAGTGGAACAGGGAGGGGAGCCGGGACTAGCGAAAAAAGCTCCTACAATGAGCAGTTCTTC. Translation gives CAISGTGRGAGTSEKSSYNEQFF.

As DNA, the CDR3 is TGCGCCAGCAGCCAAGGGTGGGGAGGGGTTAATGAGCAGTTCTTC. Its protein is CASSQGWGGVNEQFF. The chain is built from TRBV4-1 and TRBJ2-1, with 7 bases aligning to TRBD2. V lost 1 base and J lost 7; bases outside the gene matches: 7. CDR1 and CDR2 from the germline V gene are MGHRA and YSYEKL. The CDR3 sequence is 15 residues long.

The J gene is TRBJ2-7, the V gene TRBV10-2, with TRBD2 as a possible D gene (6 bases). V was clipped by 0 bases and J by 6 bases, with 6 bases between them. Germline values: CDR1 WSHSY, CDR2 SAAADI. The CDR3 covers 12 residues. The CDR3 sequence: CASSESEGEQYF. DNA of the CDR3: TGCGCCAGCAGTGAGTCGGAGGGCGAGCAGTACTTC.

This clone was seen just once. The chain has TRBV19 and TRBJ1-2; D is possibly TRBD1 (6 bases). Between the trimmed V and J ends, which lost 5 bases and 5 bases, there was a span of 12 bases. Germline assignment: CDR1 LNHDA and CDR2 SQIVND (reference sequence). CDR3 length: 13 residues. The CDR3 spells CASSLDSLYGYTF. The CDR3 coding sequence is TGTGCCAGTAGTTTGGACAGCCTATATGGCTACACCTTC.

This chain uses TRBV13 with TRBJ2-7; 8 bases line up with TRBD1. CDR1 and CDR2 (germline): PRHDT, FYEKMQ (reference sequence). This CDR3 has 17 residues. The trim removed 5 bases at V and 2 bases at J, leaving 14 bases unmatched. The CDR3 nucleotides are TGTGCCAGCAGCCCCTCTCTTGTCAGGGGGCTTACCTACGAGCAGTACTTC. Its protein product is CASSPSLVRGLTYEQYF.